These 7 T cell receptor beta chains originate from one sample sequenced in a study of blood T cells in healthy people across ages (dated by TCRdb to 2013 to 2016). Receptor libraries were prepared by 5' RACE. Sequenced using an Illumina HiSeq 2500. The second PCR ran for roughly 7 to 11 cycles and used a J-beta primer mix along with a sample-barcoded 5' primer. TCRdb ran its own pipeline on the public reads, namely fastp trimming at Q25 and MiXCR clone calling, and kept in-frame beta chains. Under each unique CDR3 protein, matching rows form one entry showing the most common genes and DNA. Here the sample has just under 900,000 distinct CDR3 sequences; more than 25% occur a single time. Clones ranked in the top ten supply roughly 17% of the sample. Source material: blood. These TCRs come from a woman of 80 years or more in good health.

The table lists this clonotype with many counts. The rearrangement links TRBV9 to TRBJ2-3, with D possibly TRBD2 on 7 matching bases. This CDR3 is built from 15 residues. Trimming stripped 0 bases from V and 5 bases from J, with 13 bases between. Germline CDR1 is SGDLS and CDR2 is YYNGEE. The CDR3 bases are TGTGCCAGCAGCGTAGTTGGCGGGGGCAGAGATACGCAGTATTTT. This gives the protein CASSVVGGGRDTQYF.

As for this clonotype: One end of the junction varies from germline; a read error may be responsible. CDR3 sequence reads: CANSVVQGGQETQFF. The CDR3 DNA sequence: TGTGCCAACAGCGTAGTACAGGGTGGTCAAGAGACCCAGTTCTTC. This chain links TRBV9 with TRBJ2-1; perhaps TRBD1 as D (6 bases). The CDR3 is 15 amino acids. The V gene's germline CDR1 is SGDLS and CDR2 YYNGEE.

Of note for this clonotype: One end of the junction fails to match germline, which may point to a read error. The V and J genes are TRBV7-8 and TRBJ2-5; TRBD1 matches at 11 bases. CDR1 is SGHVS and CDR2 is FQNEAQ in the germline V gene. CDR3 length equals 14 residues. CDR3 DNA sequence: TGCGCCAGCAGCCACCGGGACAGGGGGAAGACCCAGTACTTC. It is translated as CASSHRDRGKTQYF. Full variable domain (remainder filled in from reference TRBV7-8 and TRBJ2-5): GAGVSQSPRYKVAKRGQDVALRCDPISGHVSLFWYQQALGQGPEFLTYFQNEAQLDKSGLPSDRFFAERPEGSVSTLKIQRTQQEDSAVYLCASSHRDRGKTQYFGPGTRLLVL.

V usage is TRBV6-6 and J usage is TRBJ1-4; no firm D call. The length of the CDR3 is 13 residues. Trimming cost V 0 bases and J 11 bases, with 10 bases left between them. Germline lookup yields CDR1 MNHNY and CDR2 SVGAGI (reference sequence). Here the CDR3 DNA reads TGTGCCAGCAGTTACTCGGCAGAATCTAAACTGTTTTTT. Amino acid sequence: CASSYSAESKLFF.

This chain uses TRBV5-1 with TRBJ1-1; D perhaps matches TRBD1 (5 bases). Germline V lookup: CDR1 SGHRS, CDR2 YFSETQ. The CDR3 totals 15 residues. V lost 4 bases to trimming and J lost 0 bases, with 13 bases between them. The CDR3: CASSPGRGLNTEAFF. DNA of the CDR3: TGCGCCAGCAGCCCCGGTCGGGGACTGAACACTGAAGCTTTCTTT.

This clonotype has a count of ten or more. The V call is TRBV2, the J call TRBJ2-7; D is unclear. CDR3 length: 13 residues. Trimming pared 6 bases from V and 3 bases from J, leaving 12 bases between. Per germline, CDR1 SNHLY and CDR2 FYNNEI. The CDR3 region has the DNA TGTGCCAGCAGCCCCAGACAAGTCTACGAGCAGTACTTC. Translating it yields CASSPRQVYEQYF.

This clonotype was recorded at least ten times. In DNA form, the CDR3 reads TGTGCCAGCAGATCGAGTGGGGGTCGGGTGACCCAGTACTTC. This codes for CASRSSGGRVTQYF. J is TRBJ2-5 and V is TRBV6-2 or TRBV6-3; D may match TRBD1 or TRBD2 (5 bases each). Trimming pared 6 bases from V and 7 bases from J, leaving 18 bases between. The CDR3 length is 14 residues. Germline V CDR1 and CDR2: MNHEY, SVGEGT.